These 30 T cell receptor beta chains were all obtained from the same sample, sequenced in a study of OX40 agonist ivuxolimab in advanced cancers. The repertoire was sequenced with immunoSEQ multiplex PCR; TCRdb's copy has only in-frame clones and lacks some. The sample lists some 72,000 clones; around 94% were seen once. The source material was CD4+ or CD8+ T cells sorted from blood, sampled in a trial of the OX40 agonist ivuxolimab. These receptors originate from an adult with an advanced solid tumor such as melanoma, head and neck, liver or kidney cancer.

This clone has just one count. This rearrangement joins TRBV4-2 to TRBJ2-1, with D possibly being TRBD1 or TRBD2 (7 bases each). The germline V and J ends were trimmed by 5 bases and 8 bases, with 19 bases remaining between them. CDR1 LGHNA and CDR2 YNFKEQ come from the germline V gene. This CDR3 region has 15 residues. CDR3 amino acids: CASSSQGGGEDEQFF. CDR3 bases: TGTGCCAGCAGCTCCCAGGGGGGGGGCGAGGATGAGCAGTTCTTC.

CDR3 residues: CASTRGTAGDTIYF. The CDR3 DNA reads TGTGCCAGCACTAGGGGGACAGCGGGGGACACCATATATTTT. The V and J genes are TRBV6-1 and TRBJ1-3; 7 positions agree with TRBD1. Germline V gene lookup returns CDR1 MNHNS and CDR2 SASEGT. Trimming removed 7 bases from V and 8 bases from J; junction bases left unmatched: 11. The CDR3 is 14 residues long.

V is TRBV5-1 and J is TRBJ2-5; 9 bases agree with TRBD1. Per the germline V gene, CDR1 is SGHRS and CDR2 is YFSETQ. There are 17 residues in the CDR3. Unmatched junction bases numbered 15, after V lost 4 bases and J lost 5 bases. For the CDR3, the DNA is TGCGCCAGCAGCAGAGTCCCGGGACAGGGCGAACGGGAGACCCAGTACTTC. This translates into CASSRVPGQGERETQYF.

This chain links TRBV19 with TRBJ1-4, with D perhaps TRBD1 (6 bases). Germline CDR1 and CDR2: LNHDA and SQIVND (reference sequence). The CDR3 length is 14 residues. V lost 5 bases to trimming and J lost 8 bases, with 15 bases between them. CDR3 residues: CASSDDRLSEKLFF. The CDR3 bases are TGTGCCAGTAGTGACGACAGGTTAAGCGAAAAACTGTTTTTT.

The chain is built from TRBV27 and TRBJ2-3, with 13 bases that match TRBD2. The junction had 18 bases not matched to a gene; V was cut back by 3 bases and J by 3 bases. The germline V gene has CDR1 MNHEY and CDR2 SMNVEV (reference sequence). The CDR3 covers 21 residues. CDR3 protein: CASSFKPPSPGLAGSTDTQYF. The CDR3 DNA reads TGTGCCAGCAGTTTTAAGCCCCCCTCGCCGGGACTAGCGGGATCGACAGATACGCAGTATTTT.

This clone was found once. The rearrangement links TRBV10-3 to TRBJ2-3; 7 nucleotides match TRBD2. Germline V gene data show CDR1 as ENHRY and CDR2 as SYGVKD. V shed 8 bases and J 1 base; nucleotides not matched to a gene: 9. This CDR3 is built from 15 residues. In nucleotides, the CDR3 is TGTGCCATCGGAAATAGGGCGGGGGGCACAGATACGCAGTATTTT. It yields the protein CAIGNRAGGTDTQYF.

The rearrangement uses TRBV5-1 and TRBJ1-1, with D possibly being TRBD1 (5 bases). The CDR3 is made up of 14 amino acids. V was shortened by 0 bases and J by 5 bases, with 11 bases between the two germline ends. In germline, CDR1 is SGHRS, CDR2 YFSETQ. As DNA, the CDR3 is TGCGCCAGCAGCTTGGCGGGGGGTGAGACTGAAGCTTTCTTT. The encoded protein is CASSLAGGETEAFF.

V and J are TRBV27 and TRBJ1-1; 9 bases line up with TRBD1. The ends lost 4 bases at V and 5 bases at J; junction bases unmatched: 8. The CDR3 consists of 15 residues. Germline V gives CDR1 MNHEY, CDR2 SMNVEV (reference sequence). CDR3 nucleotides: TGTGCCAGCAGTTACCCGGGACAGGGAGCAACTGAAGCTTTCTTT. Translated, it gives CASSYPGQGATEAFF.

This chain connects TRBV7-9 to TRBJ1-5, with 8 bases matching TRBD1. The CDR3 covers 15 residues. Germline-derived CDR1 and CDR2 are SEHNR and FQNEAQ (reference sequence). The ends lost 9 bases at V and 4 bases at J; junction bases unmatched: 11. The CDR3 loop reads CASSPQGGFNQPQHF. The CDR3 DNA reads as TGTGCCAGTAGCCCACAGGGGGGATTTAATCAGCCCCAGCATTTT.

The chain has TRBV5-1 and TRBJ2-1, with TRBD2 matching 15 bases. The CDR3 is 19 residues long. The V and J ends lost 3 bases and 9 bases, in that order; junction bases with no gene match: 16. Per the germline V gene, CDR1 is SGHRS and CDR2 is YFSETQ. CDR3 DNA sequence: TGCGCCAGCAGCTCCAAATGGACTAGCGGGAGGGCCCTGGCCGTTGAGCAGTTCTTC. It yields the protein CASSSKWTSGRALAVEQFF.

V usage is TRBV5-8 and J usage is TRBJ2-2; tentative D call: TRBD1 (6 bases). With 5 bases removed from V and 4 bases from J, the gap between germline ends came to 15 bases. The CDR3 length is 15 residues. The V gene's germline CDR1 is SGHTS and CDR2 YDEGEE. CDR3 protein: CASSNRVIRTGELFF. The CDR3 region has the DNA TGTGCCAGCAGTAACAGGGTAATTCGCACCGGGGAGCTGTTTTTT. Combining the CDR3 with reference TRBV5-8 and TRBJ2-2 gives the whole variable domain EAGVTQSPTHLIKTRGQQATLRCSPISGHTSVYWYQQALGLGLQFLLWYDEGEERNRGNFPPRFSGRQFPNYSSELNVNALELEDSALYLCASSNRVIRTGELFFGEGSRLTVL.

The chain combines TRBV7-2 with TRBJ2-1; TRBD2 might be the D (6 bases). The V end lost 5 bases, the J end lost 0 bases, and 11 bases lay between the germline ends. This CDR3 contains 15 residues. The germline gives CDR1 SGHTA, CDR2 FQGNSA. As DNA, the CDR3 is TGTGCCAGCAGCCCGGGACTGTTCTCCTACAATGAGCAGTTCTTC. The encoded protein is CASSPGLFSYNEQFF.

This chain links TRBV5-5 with TRBJ1-2; 7 nucleotides line up with TRBD1. CDR1 and CDR2 from the germline V gene are SGHKS and YYEKEE (reference sequence). There are 16 residues in the CDR3. Trimming at V came to 0 bases and at J to 6 bases, leaving 11 bases not matched to a gene. CDR3 protein: CASSLANRATGHGYTF. The CDR3 bases are TGTGCCAGCAGCTTGGCTAATCGAGCGACAGGGCATGGCTACACCTTC.

V gene TRBV7-9 combines with J gene TRBJ1-4; D perhaps matches TRBD1 (5 bases). Germline V gives CDR1 SEHNR, CDR2 FQNEAQ (reference sequence). This CDR3 spans 17 amino acids. Trimming stripped 1 base from V and 6 bases from J, with 18 bases between. CDR3: CASSLGVSGLGDEKLFF. As DNA, the CDR3 is TGTGCCAGCAGCTTAGGGGTTTCGGGACTCGGAGATGAAAAACTGTTTTTT. Based on the CDR3 plus reference TRBV7-9 and TRBJ1-4, the full variable domain is DTGVSQNPRHKITKRGQNVTFRCDPISEHNRLYWYRQTLGQGPEFLTYFQNEAQLEKSRLLSDRFSAERPKGSFSTLEIQRTEQGDSAMYLCASSLGVSGLGDEKLFFGSGTQLSVL.

The gene calls are TRBV5-1 and TRBJ2-3; D might be TRBD1 (6 bases). Trimming left V 4 bases short and J 2 bases short, with 17 bases between. CDR1 and CDR2 from the germline V gene are SGHRS and YFSETQ. The CDR3 runs 16 residues. For the CDR3, the DNA is TGCGCCAGCAGCCTAACCCCAGGGGATTCCACAGATACGCAGTATTTT. It translates to CASSLTPGDSTDTQYF.

The genes are TRBV7-9 and TRBJ2-1; the match to TRBD2 covers 12 bases. Trimming removed 5 bases from V and 5 bases from J; junction bases left unmatched: 1. This CDR3 has 14 amino acids. CDR1 and CDR2 (germline): SEHNR, FQNEAQ (reference sequence). CDR3 region: CASSRLAGDNEQFF. The CDR3 region has the DNA TGTGCCAGCAGCCGACTAGCGGGGGACAATGAGCAGTTCTTC.

The V call is TRBV7-9, the J call TRBJ1-1, with TRBD1 identical over 9 bases. Germline CDR1 SEHNR, CDR2 FQNEAQ (reference sequence). V lost 5 bases and J lost 2; bases outside the gene matches: 6. CDR3 length: 15 residues. The CDR3 DNA reads as TGTGCCAGCAGCCCCCGACAGGGGGTAAACACTGAAGCTTTCTTT. Translating it yields CASSPRQGVNTEAFF.

This clone was seen just once. This sequence joins TRBV5-1 and TRBJ1-4; 9 nucleotides match TRBD1. Per the germline V gene, CDR1 is SGHRS and CDR2 is YFSETQ. The CDR3 extends over 14 amino acids. The trim removed 4 bases at V and 8 bases at J, leaving 6 bases unmatched. This CDR3 is CASSPQGAEEKLFF. CDR3 DNA sequence: TGCGCCAGCAGCCCACAGGGGGCAGAGGAAAAACTGTTTTTT.

This clone was seen just once. The rearrangement links TRBV11-3 to TRBJ2-1, with a possible D match to TRBD1 (6 bases). The CDR3 extends over 13 amino acids. V lost 5 bases and J lost 4, with 9 bases in between. Per the germline V gene, CDR1 is SGHNT and CDR2 is YENEEA. The CDR3 DNA reads TGTGCCAGCAGCGGCGGACAGTACAATGAGCAGTTCTTC. Translated: CASSGGQYNEQFF. The variable domain in full, with the rest retrieved from reference TRBV11-3 and TRBJ2-1, is EAGVVQSPRYKIIEKKQPVAFWCNPISGHNTLYWYLQNLGQGPELLIRYENEEAVDDSQLPKDRFSAERLKGVDSTLKIQPAELGDSAVYLCASSGGQYNEQFFGPGTRLTVL.

The chain links TRBV28 to TRBJ2-7; no clear D. Trimming shortened V by 3 bases and J by 9 bases, and 21 bases separated the two germline ends. The CDR3 spans 15 residues. Germline lookup yields CDR1 MDHEN and CDR2 SYDVKM. CDR3 amino acids: CASSLIANGVPGQYF. For the CDR3, the DNA is TGTGCCAGCAGTTTGATTGCAAATGGTGTCCCAGGGCAGTACTTC.

The V call is TRBV9, the J call TRBJ2-1, with D maybe TRBD2 (5 bases). This CDR3 contains 14 residues. Germline assignment: CDR1 SGDLS and CDR2 YYNGEE. V was cut by 6 bases and J by 5 bases, with 15 bases left in between. CDR3 in amino acids: CASTATSIDNEQFF. For the CDR3, the DNA is TGTGCCAGCACCGCCACTAGTATCGACAATGAGCAGTTCTTC.

The rearrangement joins TRBV7-2 to TRBJ2-5; D unclear. V was shortened by 5 bases and J by 0 bases, with 13 bases between the two germline ends. This CDR3 region has 15 residues. Germline assignment: CDR1 SGHTA and CDR2 FQGNSA. The CDR3 is CASSPQTSYQETQYF. Here the CDR3 DNA reads TGTGCCAGCAGCCCCCAAACTTCGTACCAAGAGACCCAGTACTTC.

This clone has a handful of counts. The sample has other DNA sequences that encode this CDR3 too. V and J are TRBV7-8 and TRBJ1-2; 9 bases are a match to TRBD1. V shed 5 bases, J shed 4 bases, and the junction held 2 bases outside the gene matches. Per the germline V gene, CDR1 is SGHVS and CDR2 is FQNEAQ. There are 13 residues in the CDR3. CDR3 nucleotide sequence: TGTGCCAGCAGCCTGGGACAGGGCTATGGCTACACCTTC. Translating gives CASSLGQGYGYTF.

The rearrangement joins TRBV4-2 to TRBJ2-5; D is ambiguous. Per germline, CDR1 LGHNA and CDR2 YNFKEQ. The CDR3 extends over 14 amino acids. V shed 5 bases and J shed 2 bases, with 12 bases lying between them. CDR3 in amino acids: CASSSREGQETQYF. CDR3 coding DNA: TGTGCCAGCAGCTCCCGTGAAGGGCAAGAGACCCAGTACTTC.

This clone turned up a few times. The gene calls are TRBV5-1 and TRBJ2-3; TRBD2 agrees at 14 bases. The CDR3 runs to 15 residues. The V gene's germline CDR1 is SGHRS and CDR2 YFSETQ. The junction had 4 bases not matched to a gene; V was cut back by 0 bases and J by 10 bases. The CDR3 loop is CASSLVGGLAGAQYF. The CDR3, as DNA: TGCGCCAGCAGCTTGGTTGGGGGACTAGCGGGAGCGCAGTATTTT.

The genes are TRBV5-4 and TRBJ2-7; TRBD1 matches 9 bases. The CDR3 contains 16 residues. Looked up from germline, CDR1 is SGHNT and CDR2 is YYREEE (reference sequence). V gave up 4 bases and J gave up 1 base; unmatched junction bases: 9. For the CDR3, the DNA is TGTGCCAGCAGCGCGCAACAGGGGGCAGGATCCTACGAGCAGTACTTC. This sequence encodes CASSAQQGAGSYEQYF.

This sequence joins TRBV27 and TRBJ2-2; D gene unclear. This CDR3 contains 15 residues. Deletions cut 0 bases from V and 3 bases from J, with 8 bases between. Per the germline V gene, CDR1 is MNHEY and CDR2 is SMNVEV (reference sequence). The CDR3 reads CASSLSGRYTGELFF. The DNA of the CDR3 is TGTGCCAGCAGTTTATCGGGCCGATACACCGGGGAGCTGTTTTTT.

The J gene is TRBJ1-1, the V gene TRBV18; 7 bases match TRBD1. Germline V gene sequence: CDR1 KGHSH, CDR2 LQKENI. This CDR3 contains 16 residues. V trimming: 3 bases; J trimming: 0 bases; junction bases outside the gene matches: 7. The CDR3 here is CASSPQQGRMNTEAFF. The DNA of the CDR3 is TGTGCCAGCTCACCGCAACAGGGGAGGATGAACACTGAAGCTTTCTTT.

The rearrangement joins TRBV15 to TRBJ2-7; D not certain. The length of the CDR3 is 12 residues. Trimming removed 2 bases at V and 6 bases at J, with 8 bases between. Germline loops: CDR1 LNHNV, CDR2 YYDKDF (reference sequence). CDR3 in DNA: TGTGCCACCAGCAGATCTAGGAGCGAGCAGTACTTC. It specifies CATSRSRSEQYF.

The chain joins TRBV18 to TRBJ2-1; TRBD2 matches 9 bases. CDR3 length: 20 residues. V gave up 1 base and J gave up 5 bases; unmatched junction bases: 18. The germline V gene has CDR1 KGHSH and CDR2 LQKENI. Written as DNA, the CDR3 is TGTGCCAGCTCACCACTTAGTCCTAGCGGGGATTACGGACTCAACAATGAGCAGTTCTTC. It specifies CASSPLSPSGDYGLNNEQFF.